Below, one TCR beta chain is given with its context. Its antigen remains unknown. Germline V gene data show CDR1 as MNHEY and CDR2 as SVGAGI. V lost 6 bases, J lost 1 base, and 7 bases stayed unmatched. The CDR3 totals 15 residues. This specimen belongs to a study of shared clonotypes between healthy human individuals. Findings of the study overall: In contrast to clonotypes shared by all four donors, non-shared clonotypes had lower generation probabilities.

The method was immunoSEQ multiplex PCR; TCRdb's version includes in-frame clones alone and lacks a portion of them. The sample carries millions of clones, roughly 94% recorded once. Material for sequencing was naive CD4+ T cells sorted from blood. Noted subset: CD45RA+ positively selected. This receptor was taken from a man aged 18 to 29 in good health. This chain links TRBV6-5 with TRBJ2-7, with 9 bases lining up with TRBD1. The CDR3 sequence is CASSRAGTGSYEQYF. CDR3 sequence (DNA): TGTGCCAGCAGCCGCGCCGGGACAGGGTCCTACGAGCAGTACTTC.